This entry features one TCR beta chain sequence. Its target is unknown. This specimen belongs to a study of cytomegalovirus exposure and HLA in healthy donors. Study-wide findings and caveats: Across all donors, roughly uniform sequencing depth was an assumption of the presence/absence analyses. Despite most TCR sequences being rare, some public TCRs occurred in many donors. Segments of the TCR beta V type were, in most cases, productive about 87% or about 30% of the time in an earlier analysis.

The CDR3 runs 16 residues. J lost 8 bases, V lost 2 bases, and 11 bases had no gene match. The germline V gene has CDR1 SGHAT and CDR2 FQNNGV. The study ran its PCR with 60 Vbeta and 13 Jbeta primers. This table comes from immunoSEQ multiplex PCR, and its TCRdb copy is limited to in-frame clones, with some not included. The sample lists some 140,000 clones; roughly 70% were seen once. Each of the donors was a healthy bone marrow donor. The specimen was PBMCs. V usage is TRBV11-2 and J usage is TRBJ2-2, with TRBD2 matching over 7 bases. The receptor was isolated from a man between 18 and 35 years old in good health and CMV-seropositive. The CDR3 sequence is CASSLNVGGPSGELFF. DNA for the CDR3: TGTGCCAGCAGCTTAAACGTGGGAGGGCCCTCGGGGGAGCTGTTTTTT.